The present TCR beta chain was sequenced within a study of CD8 T cells in ankylosing spondylitis. Whole-study results and caveats: In the blood and synovial fluid of reactive arthritis, some motif variants had been previously reported. Seemingly distinctive of ankylosing spondylitis blood was a TCR beta motif formed by eight highly homologous variants. Disease-linked clones bore a CD8+ phenotype and were relatively rare in peripheral blood. In ankylosing spondylitis patients, matched synovial fluid reportedly showed significant enrichment of disease-linked clones.

Germline V CDR1 and CDR2: LGHDT, YNNKEL (reference sequence). Germline trimming cut 2 bases from V and 2 bases from J; bases unmatched to any gene: 3. The CDR3 is 15 amino acids. As regards this clonotype: The target antigen is unknown.

TCRdb recomputed calls from the 5' RACE reads with MiXCR, one row per CDR3 protein. The sample lists tens of thousands of distinct CDR3 sequences; 25% to 35% were seen once. This chain uses TRBV3-1 with TRBJ2-5; 9 nucleotides line up with TRBD1. The clonotype originates from a male donor with ankylosing spondylitis or in good health (not recorded which). Sequenced input: blood, either unsorted or a sorted T cell fraction (not recorded which). The CDR3 is CASSQRGQGQETQYF. The CDR3 DNA follows: TGTGCCAGCAGCCAAAGGGGACAGGGACAAGAGACCCAGTACTTC.